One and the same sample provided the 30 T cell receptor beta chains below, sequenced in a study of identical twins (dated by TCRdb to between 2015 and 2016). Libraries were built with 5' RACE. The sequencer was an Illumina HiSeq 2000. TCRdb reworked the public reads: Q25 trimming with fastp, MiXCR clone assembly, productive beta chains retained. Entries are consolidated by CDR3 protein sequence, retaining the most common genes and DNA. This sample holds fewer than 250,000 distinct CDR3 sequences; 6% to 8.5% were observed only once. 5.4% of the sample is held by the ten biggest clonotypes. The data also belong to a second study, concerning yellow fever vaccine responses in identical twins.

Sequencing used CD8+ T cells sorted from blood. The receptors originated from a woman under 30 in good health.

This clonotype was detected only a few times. The CDR3 loop reads CASSQGQETARDEQYV. CDR3 DNA: TGTGCCAGCAGCCAAGGGCAGGAGACGGCGAGGGACGAGCAGTACGTC. This chain links TRBV3-1 with TRBJ2-7; D might be TRBD2 (5 bases). V lost 1 base and J lost 5, with 18 bases in between. Per germline, CDR1 LGHDT and CDR2 YNNKEL (reference sequence). The CDR3 has 16 residues.

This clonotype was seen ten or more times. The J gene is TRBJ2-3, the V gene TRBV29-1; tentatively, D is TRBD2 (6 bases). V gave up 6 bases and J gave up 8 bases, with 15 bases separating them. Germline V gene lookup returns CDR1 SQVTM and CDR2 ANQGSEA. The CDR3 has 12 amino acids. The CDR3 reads CSVPTMEGTQYF. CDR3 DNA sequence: TGCAGCGTCCCGACGATGGAGGGTACGCAGTATTTT.

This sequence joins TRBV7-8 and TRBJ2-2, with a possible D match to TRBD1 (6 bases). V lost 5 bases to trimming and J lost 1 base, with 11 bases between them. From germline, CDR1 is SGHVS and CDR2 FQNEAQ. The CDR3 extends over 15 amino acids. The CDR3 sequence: CASSPRDKNTGELFF. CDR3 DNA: TGTGCCAGCAGCCCCCGGGACAAGAACACCGGGGAGCTGTTTTTT.

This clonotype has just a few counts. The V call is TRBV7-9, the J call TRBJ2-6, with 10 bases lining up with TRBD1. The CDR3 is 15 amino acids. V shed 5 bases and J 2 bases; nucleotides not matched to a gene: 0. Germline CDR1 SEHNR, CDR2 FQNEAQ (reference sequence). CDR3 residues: CASSGQGAGANVLTF. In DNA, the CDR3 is TGTGCCAGCAGCGGACAGGGGGCTGGGGCCAACGTCCTGACTTTC. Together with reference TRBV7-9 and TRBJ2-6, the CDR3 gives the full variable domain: DTGVSQNPRHKITKRGQNVTFRCDPISEHNRLYWYRQTLGQGPEFLTYFQNEAQLEKSRLLSDRFSAERPKGSFSTLEIQRTEQGDSAMYLCASSGQGAGANVLTFGAGSRLTVL.

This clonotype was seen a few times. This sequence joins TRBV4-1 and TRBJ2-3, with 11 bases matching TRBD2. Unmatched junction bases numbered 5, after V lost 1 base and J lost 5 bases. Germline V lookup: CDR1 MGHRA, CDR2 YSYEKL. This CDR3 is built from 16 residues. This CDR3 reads CASSQVLAGVEDTQYF. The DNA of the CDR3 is TGCGCCAGCAGCCAAGTACTAGCGGGGGTAGAAGATACGCAGTATTTT.

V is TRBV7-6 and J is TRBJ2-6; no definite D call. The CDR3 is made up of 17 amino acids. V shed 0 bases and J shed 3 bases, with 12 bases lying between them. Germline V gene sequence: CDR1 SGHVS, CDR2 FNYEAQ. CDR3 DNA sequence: TGTGCCAGCAGCTTAGCGGTTCCCCAATGTGGGGCCAACGTCCTGACTTTC. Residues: CASSLAVPQCGANVLTF.

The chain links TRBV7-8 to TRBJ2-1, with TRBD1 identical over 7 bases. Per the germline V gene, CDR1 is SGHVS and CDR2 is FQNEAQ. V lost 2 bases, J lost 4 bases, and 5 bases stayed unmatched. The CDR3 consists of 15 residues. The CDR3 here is CASSLQGEYYNEQFF. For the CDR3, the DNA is TGTGCCAGCAGCTTACAGGGGGAGTATTACAATGAGCAGTTCTTC. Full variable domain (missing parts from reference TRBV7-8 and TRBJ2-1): GAGVSQSPRYKVAKRGQDVALRCDPISGHVSLFWYQQALGQGPEFLTYFQNEAQLDKSGLPSDRFFAERPEGSVSTLKIQRTQQEDSAVYLCASSLQGEYYNEQFFGPGTRLTVL.

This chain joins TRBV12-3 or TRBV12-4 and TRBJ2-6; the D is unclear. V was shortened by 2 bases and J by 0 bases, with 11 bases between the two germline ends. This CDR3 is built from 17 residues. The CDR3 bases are TGTGCCAGCAGTTTAAGCATGGGATACTCTGGGGCCAACGTCCTGACTTTC. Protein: CASSLSMGYSGANVLTF.

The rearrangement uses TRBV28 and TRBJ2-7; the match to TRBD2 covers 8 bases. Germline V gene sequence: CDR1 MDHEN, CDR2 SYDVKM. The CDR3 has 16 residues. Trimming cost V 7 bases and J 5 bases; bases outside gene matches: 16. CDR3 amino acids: CASTGRREVKVDEQYF. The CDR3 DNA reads TGTGCCAGCACCGGTAGGCGGGAGGTGAAAGTCGACGAGCAGTACTTC. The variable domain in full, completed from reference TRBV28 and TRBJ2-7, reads DVKVTQSSRYLVKRTGEKVFLECVQDMDHENMFWYRQDPGLGLRLIYFSYDVKMKEKGDIPEGYSVSREKKERFSLILESASTNQTSMYLCASTGRREVKVDEQYFGPGTRLTVT.

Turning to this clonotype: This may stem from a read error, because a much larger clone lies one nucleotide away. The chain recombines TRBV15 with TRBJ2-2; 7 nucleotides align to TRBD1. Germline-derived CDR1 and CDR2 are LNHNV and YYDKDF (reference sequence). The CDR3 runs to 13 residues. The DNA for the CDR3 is TGTGCCACCAGCGGTGAGGGGGCCGGGAAGCTGTTTTTT. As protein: CATSGEGAGKLFF.

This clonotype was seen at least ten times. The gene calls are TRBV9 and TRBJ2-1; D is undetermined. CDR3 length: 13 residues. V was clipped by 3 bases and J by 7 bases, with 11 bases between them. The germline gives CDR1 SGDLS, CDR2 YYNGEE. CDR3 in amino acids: CASSEGIENEQFF. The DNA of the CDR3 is TGTGCCAGCAGCGAAGGTATAGAGAATGAGCAGTTCTTC.

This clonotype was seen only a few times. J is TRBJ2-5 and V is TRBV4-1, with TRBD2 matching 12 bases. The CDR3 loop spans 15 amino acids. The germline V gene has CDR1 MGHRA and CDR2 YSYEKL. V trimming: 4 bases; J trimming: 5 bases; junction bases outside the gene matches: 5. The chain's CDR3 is CASSPWTSGKETQYF. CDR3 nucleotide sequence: TGCGCCAGCAGCCCATGGACTAGCGGGAAGGAGACCCAGTACTTC.

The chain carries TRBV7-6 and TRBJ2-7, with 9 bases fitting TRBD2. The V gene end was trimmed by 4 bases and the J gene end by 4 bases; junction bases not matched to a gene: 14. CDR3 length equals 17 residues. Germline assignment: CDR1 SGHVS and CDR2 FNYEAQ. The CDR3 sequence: CASSSTEGLAGRYEQYF. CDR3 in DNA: TGTGCCAGCAGCTCGACAGAGGGCCTAGCGGGACGATACGAGCAGTACTTC.

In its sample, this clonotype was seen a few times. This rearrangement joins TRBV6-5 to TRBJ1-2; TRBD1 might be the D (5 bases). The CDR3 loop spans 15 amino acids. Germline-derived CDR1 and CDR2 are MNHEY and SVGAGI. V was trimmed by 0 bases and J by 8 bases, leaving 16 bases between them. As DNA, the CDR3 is TGTGCCAGCAGTTACTCGGCGGCAGGGAATGAAGGCTACACCTTC. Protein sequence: CASSYSAAGNEGYTF.

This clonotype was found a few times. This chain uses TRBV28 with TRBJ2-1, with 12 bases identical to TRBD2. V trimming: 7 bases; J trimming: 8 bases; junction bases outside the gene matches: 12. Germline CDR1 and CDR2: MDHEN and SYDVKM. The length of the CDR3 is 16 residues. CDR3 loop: CASNRLAGGPGDEQFF. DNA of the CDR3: TGTGCCAGCAATCGGCTAGCGGGAGGGCCCGGCGATGAGCAGTTCTTC.

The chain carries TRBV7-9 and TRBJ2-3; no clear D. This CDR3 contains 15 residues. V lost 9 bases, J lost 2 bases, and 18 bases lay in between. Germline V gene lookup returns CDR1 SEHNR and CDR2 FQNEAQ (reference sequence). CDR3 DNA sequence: TGTGCCAGGGAACGGTGGGGTAACGACACAGATACGCAGTATTTT. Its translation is CARERWGNDTDTQYF.

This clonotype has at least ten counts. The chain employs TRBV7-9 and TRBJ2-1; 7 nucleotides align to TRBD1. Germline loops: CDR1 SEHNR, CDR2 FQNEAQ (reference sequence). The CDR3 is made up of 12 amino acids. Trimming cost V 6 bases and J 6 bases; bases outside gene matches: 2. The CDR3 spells CASSWDSNEQFF. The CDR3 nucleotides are TGTGCCAGCAGTTGGGACAGCAATGAGCAGTTCTTC.

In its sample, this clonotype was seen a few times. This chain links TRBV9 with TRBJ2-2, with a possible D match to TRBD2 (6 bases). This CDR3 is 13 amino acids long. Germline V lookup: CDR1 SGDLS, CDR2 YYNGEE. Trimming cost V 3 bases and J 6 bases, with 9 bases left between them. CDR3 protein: CASSDGGSGELFF. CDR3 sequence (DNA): TGTGCCAGCAGCGACGGAGGGTCCGGGGAGCTGTTTTTT.

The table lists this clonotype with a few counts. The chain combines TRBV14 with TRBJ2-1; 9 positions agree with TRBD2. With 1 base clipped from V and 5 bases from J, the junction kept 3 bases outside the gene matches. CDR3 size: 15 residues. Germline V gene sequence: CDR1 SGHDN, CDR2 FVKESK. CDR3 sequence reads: CASSQVAGVHNEQFF. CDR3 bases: TGTGCCAGCAGCCAAGTAGCGGGAGTCCACAATGAGCAGTTCTTC.

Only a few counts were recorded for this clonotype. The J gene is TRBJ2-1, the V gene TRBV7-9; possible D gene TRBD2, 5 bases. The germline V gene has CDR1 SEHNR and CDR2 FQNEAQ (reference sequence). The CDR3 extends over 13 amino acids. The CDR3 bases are TGTGCAATGGGCAGAGGGCTCTACAATGAGCAGTTCTTC. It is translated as CAMGRGLYNEQFF.

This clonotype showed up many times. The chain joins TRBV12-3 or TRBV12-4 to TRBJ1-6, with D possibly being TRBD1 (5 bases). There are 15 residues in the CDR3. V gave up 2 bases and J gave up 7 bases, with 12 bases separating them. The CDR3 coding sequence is TGTGCCAGCAGTTTATGGGGCAGTTTAAATTCACCCCTCCACTTT. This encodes CASSLWGSLNSPLHF.

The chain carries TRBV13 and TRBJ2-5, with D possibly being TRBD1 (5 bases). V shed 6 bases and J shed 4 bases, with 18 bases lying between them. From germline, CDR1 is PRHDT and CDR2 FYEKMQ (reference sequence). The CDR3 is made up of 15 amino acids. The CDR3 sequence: CASSDGQGQLETQYF. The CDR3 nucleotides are TGTGCCAGCAGTGATGGGCAGGGCCAACTAGAGACCCAGTACTTC.

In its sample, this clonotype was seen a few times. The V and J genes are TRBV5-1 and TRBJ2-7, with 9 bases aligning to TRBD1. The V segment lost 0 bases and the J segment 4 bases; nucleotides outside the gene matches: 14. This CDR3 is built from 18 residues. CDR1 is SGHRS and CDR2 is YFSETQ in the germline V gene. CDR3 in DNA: TGCGCCAGCAGCTTGGGGTTGATGACAGGGGGTAAAAGTTACGAGCAGTACGTC. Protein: CASSLGLMTGGKSYEQYV.

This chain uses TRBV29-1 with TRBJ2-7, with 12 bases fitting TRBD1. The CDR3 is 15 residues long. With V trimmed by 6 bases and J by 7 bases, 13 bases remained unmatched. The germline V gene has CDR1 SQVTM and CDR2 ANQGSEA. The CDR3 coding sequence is TGCAGCGTAACTCCCGGGACAGGGGGCTGGGGAGAGCAGTACTTC. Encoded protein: CSVTPGTGGWGEQYF.

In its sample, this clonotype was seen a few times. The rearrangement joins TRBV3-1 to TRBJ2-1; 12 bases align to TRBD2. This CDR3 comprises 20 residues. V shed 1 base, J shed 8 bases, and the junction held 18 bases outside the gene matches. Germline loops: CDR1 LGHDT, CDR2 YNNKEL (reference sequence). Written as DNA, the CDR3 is TGTGCCAGCAGCCAAGTGGTGGCTAGCGGGGGGGCAAGAGACCCCCATGAGCAGTTCTTC. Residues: CASSQVVASGGARDPHEQFF.

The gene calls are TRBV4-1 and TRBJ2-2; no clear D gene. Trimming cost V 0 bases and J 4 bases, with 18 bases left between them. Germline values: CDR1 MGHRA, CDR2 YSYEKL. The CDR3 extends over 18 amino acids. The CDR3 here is CASSQDAMGYSGTGELFF. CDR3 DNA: TGCGCCAGCAGCCAAGATGCTATGGGCTACTCGGGCACCGGGGAGCTGTTTTTT.

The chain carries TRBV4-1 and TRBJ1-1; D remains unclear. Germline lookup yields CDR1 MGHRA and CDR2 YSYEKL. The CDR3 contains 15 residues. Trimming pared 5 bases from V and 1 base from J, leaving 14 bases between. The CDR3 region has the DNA TGCGCCAGCAGCTACGCTTATGCCGAGAACACTGAAGCTTTCTTT. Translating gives CASSYAYAENTEAFF.

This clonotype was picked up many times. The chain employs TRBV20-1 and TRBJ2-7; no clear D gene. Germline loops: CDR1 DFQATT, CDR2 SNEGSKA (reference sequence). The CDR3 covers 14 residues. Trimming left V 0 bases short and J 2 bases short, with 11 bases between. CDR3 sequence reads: CSARDPAVTYEQYF. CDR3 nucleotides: TGCAGTGCTAGAGATCCCGCAGTAACCTACGAGCAGTACTTC.

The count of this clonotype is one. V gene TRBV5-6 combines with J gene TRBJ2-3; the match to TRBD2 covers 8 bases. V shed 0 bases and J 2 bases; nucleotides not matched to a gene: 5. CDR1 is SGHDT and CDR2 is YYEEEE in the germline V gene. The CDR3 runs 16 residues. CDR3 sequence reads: CASSLVGLAPTDTQYF. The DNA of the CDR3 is TGTGCCAGCAGCTTGGTCGGACTAGCTCCCACAGATACGCAGTATTTT.

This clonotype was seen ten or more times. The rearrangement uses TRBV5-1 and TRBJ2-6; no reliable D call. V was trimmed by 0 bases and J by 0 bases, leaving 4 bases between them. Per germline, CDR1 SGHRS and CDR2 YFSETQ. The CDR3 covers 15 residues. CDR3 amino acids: CASSLEVSGANVLTF. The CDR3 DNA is TGCGCCAGCAGCTTGGAGGTCTCTGGGGCCAACGTCCTGACTTTC.